The 20 T cell receptor beta chains below all came from one sample that was sequenced in a study of Ad26.COV2.S vaccination and SARS-CoV-2 variants. The repertoire was sequenced with immunoSEQ multiplex PCR; TCRdb's copy has only in-frame clones and lacks some. The sample includes about 350,000 clones, roughly nine tenths of them seen just once. The sample was peripheral blood, taken after recovery from COVID-19. These receptors were taken from a human donor who had recovered from COVID-19.

The chain combines TRBV10-3 with TRBJ2-7, with D maybe TRBD2 (6 bases). The CDR3 has 13 amino acids. V gave up 7 bases and J gave up 5 bases, with 15 bases separating them. Germline values: CDR1 ENHRY, CDR2 SYGVKD. CDR3 in DNA: TGTGCCATCAAAAAGCCGGCGGGGAACGAGCAGTACTTC. This translates into CAIKKPAGNEQYF.

This rearrangement joins TRBV6-5 to TRBJ2-1, with 8 bases matching TRBD2. CDR3 size: 15 residues. Looked up from germline, CDR1 is MNHEY and CDR2 is SVGAGI. V was pared by 2 bases and J by 2 bases, with 2 bases of the junction left unmatched. CDR3 amino acids: CASSYERGTYNEQFF. As DNA, the CDR3 is TGTGCCAGCAGTTACGAGCGGGGGACCTACAATGAGCAGTTCTTC.

The chain links TRBV12-3 or TRBV12-4 to TRBJ2-3; no definite D call. The V end was cut by 7 bases, the J end by 6 bases, with 8 bases between. The CDR3 loop spans 11 amino acids. The CDR3 nucleotides are TGTGCCAGCACCTCTCGGGATACGCAGTATTTT. As protein: CASTSRDTQYF.

This sequence joins TRBV13 and TRBJ2-1; TRBD1 is a possible D gene (6 bases). The CDR3 sequence is 16 residues long. The V and J ends lost 4 bases and 0 bases respectively, with 13 bases between them. Germline values: CDR1 PRHDT, CDR2 FYEKMQ (reference sequence). The CDR3 DNA is TGTGCCAGCAGCTCCGGGGACAAGAGCTCCTACAATGAGCAGTTCTTC. Translated, it gives CASSSGDKSSYNEQFF. Complete variable domain (other parts from reference TRBV13 and TRBJ2-1): AAGVIQSPRHLIKEKRETATLKCYPIPRHDTVYWYQQGPGQDPQFLISFYEKMQSDKGSIPDRFSAQQFSDYHSELNMSSLELGDSALYFCASSSGDKSSYNEQFFGPGTRLTVL.

The rearrangement links TRBV19 to TRBJ1-6; 7 nucleotides line up with TRBD1. The J segment lost 13 bases and the V segment lost 3 bases, leaving 12 bases of the junction unmatched. CDR1 is LNHDA and CDR2 is SQIVND in the germline V gene (reference sequence). The CDR3 is made up of 15 amino acids. CDR3 amino acids: CASSITGESSVPLHF. CDR3 sequence (DNA): TGTGCCAGTAGTATTACAGGGGAATCATCCGTCCCCCTCCACTTT.

The chain combines TRBV5-6 with TRBJ1-2; tentative D call: TRBD1 (5 bases). The length of the CDR3 is 15 residues. V was cut by 3 bases and J by 0 bases, with 12 bases left in between. Germline CDR1 reads SGHDT; CDR2 reads YYEEEE. The CDR3 DNA follows: TGTGCCAGCAGCTCGGGGACCGCAGCTAACTATGGCTACACCTTC. Its protein product is CASSSGTAANYGYTF.

The chain carries TRBV29-1 and TRBJ1-2; 7 nucleotides align to TRBD1. V shed 0 bases and J 6 bases; nucleotides not matched to a gene: 7. The CDR3 extends over 14 amino acids. Germline V gives CDR1 SQVTM, CDR2 ANQGSEA. Here the CDR3 DNA reads TGCAGCGTTGAAGATCGAAGGGGGCGGGATGGCTACACCTTC. This sequence encodes CSVEDRRGRDGYTF.

This clone was detected only a few times. CDR3 loop: CASIGSKRGGGNQPQHF. CDR3 nucleotide sequence: TGTGCCAGCATTGGGAGTAAACGGGGGGGAGGCAATCAGCCCCAGCATTTT. V gene TRBV2 combines with J gene TRBJ1-5, with D perhaps TRBD1 (5 bases). The CDR3 has 17 amino acids. Germline V CDR1 and CDR2: SNHLY, FYNNEI. Trimming cost V 7 bases and J 2 bases, with 21 bases left between them.

The CDR3 coding sequence is TGCGCCAGCAGCCAAGGGTCGGGCAGGGACCACTACGAGCAGTACTTC. Encoded protein: CASSQGSGRDHYEQYF. The rearrangement joins TRBV4-1 to TRBJ2-7; D tentatively fits TRBD1 or TRBD2 (5 bases each). This CDR3 spans 16 amino acids. Per germline, CDR1 MGHRA and CDR2 YSYEKL. V lost 1 base, J lost 3 bases, and 16 bases lay in between.

The table lists this clone with a few counts. The chain is built from TRBV7-9 and TRBJ1-6, with D maybe TRBD1 (6 bases). The germline gives CDR1 SEHNR, CDR2 FQNEAQ (reference sequence). V was shortened by 7 bases and J by 7 bases, with 17 bases between the two germline ends. The CDR3 contains 15 residues. The chain's CDR3 is CASTPGAGGNSPLHF. CDR3 in DNA: TGTGCCAGCACCCCAGGTGCTGGGGGCAATTCACCCCTCCACTTT.

The chain joins TRBV7-2 to TRBJ2-6; D gene ambiguous. V lost 5 bases and J 2 bases, leaving 16 bases between the germline ends. The CDR3 is 17 residues long. CDR1 and CDR2 from the germline V gene are SGHTA and FQGNSA. The CDR3 coding sequence is TGTGCCAGCAGCCATCAATCGGCAGCGCCTGGGGCCAACGTCCTGACTTTC. Amino acids: CASSHQSAAPGANVLTF.

The gene calls are TRBV7-2 and TRBJ2-5; 7 bases agree with TRBD2. CDR1 is SGHTA and CDR2 is FQGNSA in the germline V gene. J was trimmed by 4 bases and V by 5 bases; bases with no gene match: 10. CDR3 length equals 15 residues. DNA of the CDR3: TGTGCCAGCAGCACGCCCCTTTCGGGGGGAGAGACCCAGTACTTC. It specifies CASSTPLSGGETQYF.

This chain connects TRBV27 to TRBJ1-1; TRBD1 matches 12 bases. CDR1 MNHEY and CDR2 SMNVEV come from the germline V gene (reference sequence). This CDR3 has 17 amino acids. V gave up 6 bases and J gave up 2 bases; unmatched junction bases: 10. CDR3 sequence reads: CASRQGTGGRLNTEAFF. The CDR3, as DNA: TGTGCCAGCAGGCAAGGGACAGGGGGCCGTCTAAACACTGAAGCTTTCTTT.

The V gene is TRBV27, the J gene TRBJ1-4; weak D call: TRBD1 (5 bases). Trimming left V 3 bases short and J 7 bases short, with 12 bases between. The CDR3 is 14 amino acids. Germline V gene sequence: CDR1 MNHEY, CDR2 SMNVEV (reference sequence). In nucleotides, the CDR3 is TGTGCCAGCAGTTTTATGCCGGGGACTGAAAAACTGTTTTTT. It specifies CASSFMPGTEKLFF.

The J gene is TRBJ1-2, the V gene TRBV29-1; no firm D call. There are 13 residues in the CDR3. The V end lost 0 bases, the J end lost 2 bases, and 7 bases lay between the germline ends. The germline V gene encodes CDR1 SQVTM and CDR2 ANQGSEA. The CDR3 region is CSVEDAVNYGYTF. As DNA, the CDR3 is TGCAGCGTTGAAGATGCAGTGAACTATGGCTACACCTTC. The whole variable domain, remainder taken from reference TRBV29-1 and TRBJ1-2, is SAVISQKPSRDICQRGTSLTIQCQVDSQVTMMFWYRQQPGQSLTLIATANQGSEATYESGFVIDKFPISRPNLTFSTLTVSNMSPEDSSIYLCSVEDAVNYGYTFGSGTRLTVV.

This chain uses TRBV6-1 with TRBJ2-7; D is unclear. V lost 2 bases to trimming and J lost 3 bases, with 8 bases between them. The CDR3 length is 13 residues. Germline V gene data show CDR1 as MNHNS and CDR2 as SASEGT. The CDR3 nucleotides read TGTGCCAGCAGTGAAAGGCCGGGCTACGAGCAGTACTTC. Encoded protein: CASSERPGYEQYF.

The V gene is TRBV5-1, the J gene TRBJ2-7; a possible D gene is TRBD1 (6 bases). The CDR3 spans 15 residues. Germline assignment: CDR1 SGHRS and CDR2 YFSETQ. V lost 2 bases and J lost 3, with 15 bases in between. CDR3 protein: CASSFQTGNIYEQYF. The CDR3 nucleotides are TGCGCCAGCAGCTTCCAAACAGGGAACATCTACGAGCAGTACTTC.

The chain joins TRBV7-9 to TRBJ2-3; TRBD2 is a possible D gene (5 bases). Looked up from germline, CDR1 is SEHNR and CDR2 is FQNEAQ (reference sequence). The CDR3 has 14 amino acids. The V end was cut by 7 bases, the J end by 6 bases, with 17 bases between. CDR3 bases: TGTGCCAGCACCCCGGGCGGGTCACGGGATACGCAGTATTTT. Its protein is CASTPGGSRDTQYF. The variable domain in full, completed from reference TRBV7-9 and TRBJ2-3, reads DTGVSQNPRHKITKRGQNVTFRCDPISEHNRLYWYRQTLGQGPEFLTYFQNEAQLEKSRLLSDRFSAERPKGSFSTLEIQRTEQGDSAMYLCASTPGGSRDTQYFGPGTRLTVL.

The chain couples TRBV29-1 to TRBJ1-5; unclear D gene. The CDR3 has 10 residues. Trimming pared 5 bases from V and 9 bases from J, leaving 8 bases between. Germline V lookup: CDR1 SQVTM, CDR2 ANQGSEA. The CDR3 DNA sequence: TGCAGCGTTCCCAGCAGGCCCCAGCATTTT. Translating gives CSVPSRPQHF.

DNA of the CDR3: TGTGCCAGCAGTGACCCGACGGGGGCCTACTCCTACAATGAGCAGTTCTTC. This translates into CASSDPTGAYSYNEQFF. The chain employs TRBV6-1 and TRBJ2-1; possibly TRBD1 or TRBD2 for D (6 bases each). Trimming left V 3 bases short and J 0 bases short, with 15 bases between. Germline CDR1 and CDR2: MNHNS and SASEGT. This CDR3 spans 17 amino acids.